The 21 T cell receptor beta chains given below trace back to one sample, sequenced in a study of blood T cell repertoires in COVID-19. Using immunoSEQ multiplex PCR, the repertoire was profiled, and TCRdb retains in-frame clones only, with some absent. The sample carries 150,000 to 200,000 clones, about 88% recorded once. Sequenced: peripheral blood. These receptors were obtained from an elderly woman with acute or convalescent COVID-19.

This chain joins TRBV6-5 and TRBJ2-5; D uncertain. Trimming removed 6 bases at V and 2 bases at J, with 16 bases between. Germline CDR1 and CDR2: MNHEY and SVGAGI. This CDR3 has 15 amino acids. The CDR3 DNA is TGTGCCAGCAGCTATGGTCTTCCGAGACAAGAGACCCAGTACTTC. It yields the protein CASSYGLPRQETQYF.

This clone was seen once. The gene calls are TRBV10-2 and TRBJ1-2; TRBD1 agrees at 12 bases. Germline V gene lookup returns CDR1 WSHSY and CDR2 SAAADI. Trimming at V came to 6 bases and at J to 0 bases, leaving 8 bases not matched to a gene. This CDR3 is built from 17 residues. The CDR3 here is CASSARDRGRSNYGYTF. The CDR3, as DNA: TGCGCCAGCAGCGCCCGGGACAGGGGGCGTTCTAACTATGGCTACACCTTC.

The chain's CDR3 is CASSVQGVNEQFF. In nucleotides, the CDR3 is TGCGCCAGCAGTGTACAGGGGGTAAATGAGCAGTTCTTC. The rearrangement uses TRBV10-1 and TRBJ2-1, with TRBD1 matching 8 bases. The CDR3 length is 13 residues. The V gene's germline CDR1 is WNHNN and CDR2 SYGVQD (reference sequence). V shed 4 bases, J shed 7 bases, and the junction held 3 bases outside the gene matches.

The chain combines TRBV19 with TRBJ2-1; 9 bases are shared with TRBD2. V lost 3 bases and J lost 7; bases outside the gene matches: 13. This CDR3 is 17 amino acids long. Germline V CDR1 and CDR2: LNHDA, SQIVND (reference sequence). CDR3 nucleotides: TGTGCCAGTAGTATCGACCTAGCGGGATTTTCTTTGAATGAGCAGTTCTTC. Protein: CASSIDLAGFSLNEQFF.

The CDR3 nucleotides are TGTGCCAGTGCCATCCGGACAGGGGACAATCAGCCCCAGCATTTT. As protein: CASAIRTGDNQPQHF. The chain recombines TRBV19 with TRBJ1-5, with TRBD1 identical over 9 bases. The V gene end was trimmed by 8 bases and the J gene end by 3 bases; junction bases not matched to a gene: 8. The CDR3 is made up of 15 amino acids. Germline V gene sequence: CDR1 LNHDA, CDR2 SQIVND (reference sequence).

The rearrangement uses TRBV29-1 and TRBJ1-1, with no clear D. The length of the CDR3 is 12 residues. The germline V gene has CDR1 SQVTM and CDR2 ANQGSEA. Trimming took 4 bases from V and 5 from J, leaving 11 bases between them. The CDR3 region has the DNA TGCAGCGTTGTCTCTGGGCAAACTGAAGCTTTCTTT. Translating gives CSVVSGQTEAFF.

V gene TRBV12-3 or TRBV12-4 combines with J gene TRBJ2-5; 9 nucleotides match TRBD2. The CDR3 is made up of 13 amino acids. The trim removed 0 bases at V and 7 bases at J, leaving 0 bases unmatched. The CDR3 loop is CASSLARGGTQYF. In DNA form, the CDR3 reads TGTGCCAGCAGTTTAGCGCGGGGGGGGACCCAGTACTTC.

In DNA form, the CDR3 reads TGTGCCACCCGGCGCCCAGGGGACATTCAGTACTTC. It specifies CATRRPGDIQYF. This chain joins TRBV15 and TRBJ2-4; TRBD1 might be the D (6 bases). The germline V gene has CDR1 LNHNV and CDR2 YYDKDF (reference sequence). The V gene lost 8 bases and the J gene lost 8 bases, with 13 bases spanning the gap. The length of the CDR3 is 12 residues.

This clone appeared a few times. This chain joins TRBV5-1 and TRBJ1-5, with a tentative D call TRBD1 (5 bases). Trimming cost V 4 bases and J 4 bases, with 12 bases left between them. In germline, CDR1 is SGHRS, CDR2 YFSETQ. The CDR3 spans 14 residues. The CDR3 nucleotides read TGCGCCAGCAGCCCACTGGGACTGAATCAGCCCCAGCATTTT. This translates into CASSPLGLNQPQHF.

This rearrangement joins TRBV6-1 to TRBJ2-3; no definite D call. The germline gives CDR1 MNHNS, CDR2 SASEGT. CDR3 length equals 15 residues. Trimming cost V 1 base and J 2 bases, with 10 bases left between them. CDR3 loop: CASSEVGHFTDTQYF. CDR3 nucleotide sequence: TGTGCCAGCAGTGAAGTTGGGCACTTCACAGATACGCAGTATTTT.

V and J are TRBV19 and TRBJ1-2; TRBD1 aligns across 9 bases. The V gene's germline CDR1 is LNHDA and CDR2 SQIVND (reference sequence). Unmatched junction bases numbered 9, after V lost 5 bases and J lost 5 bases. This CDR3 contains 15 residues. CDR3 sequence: CASSGLDRGSYGYTF. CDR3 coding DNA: TGTGCCAGTAGTGGCCTGGACAGGGGAAGTTATGGCTACACCTTC.

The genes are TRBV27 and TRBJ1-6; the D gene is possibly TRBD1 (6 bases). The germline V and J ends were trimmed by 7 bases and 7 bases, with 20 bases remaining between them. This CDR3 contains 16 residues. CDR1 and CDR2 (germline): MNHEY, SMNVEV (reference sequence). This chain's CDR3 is CASTSRGQGTNSPLHF. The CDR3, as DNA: TGTGCCAGCACTTCCCGCGGGCAGGGGACCAATTCACCCCTCCACTTT.

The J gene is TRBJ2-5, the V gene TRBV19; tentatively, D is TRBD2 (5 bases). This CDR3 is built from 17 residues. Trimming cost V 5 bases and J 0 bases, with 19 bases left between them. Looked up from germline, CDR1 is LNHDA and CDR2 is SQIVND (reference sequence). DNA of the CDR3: TGTGCCAGTAGTGGGGTCGGAAAAGCGGCCCACCAAGAGACCCAGTACTTC. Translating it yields CASSGVGKAAHQETQYF.

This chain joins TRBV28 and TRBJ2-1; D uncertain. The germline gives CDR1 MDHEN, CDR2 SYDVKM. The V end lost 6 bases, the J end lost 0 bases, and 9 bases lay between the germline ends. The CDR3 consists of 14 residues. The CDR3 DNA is TGTGCCAGCAGGATCTTCAGCTCCTACAATGAGCAGTTCTTC. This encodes CASRIFSSYNEQFF.

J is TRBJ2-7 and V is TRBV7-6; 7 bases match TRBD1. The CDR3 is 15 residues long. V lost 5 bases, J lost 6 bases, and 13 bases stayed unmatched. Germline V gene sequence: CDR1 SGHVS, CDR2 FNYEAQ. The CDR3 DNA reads TGTGCCAGCAGCCCCGTTGTCAGGGGGTCGGCCGAGCAGTACTTC. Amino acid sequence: CASSPVVRGSAEQYF.

CDR3 sequence: CASSPDRDSYEQYF. The CDR3 nucleotides are TGTGCCAGCAGCCCCGACAGAGACTCCTACGAGCAGTACTTC. V usage is TRBV6-5 and J usage is TRBJ2-7; D perhaps matches TRBD1 (5 bases). Germline CDR1 MNHEY, CDR2 SVGAGI. This CDR3 is built from 14 residues. Trimming took 6 bases from V and 0 from J, leaving 12 bases between them.

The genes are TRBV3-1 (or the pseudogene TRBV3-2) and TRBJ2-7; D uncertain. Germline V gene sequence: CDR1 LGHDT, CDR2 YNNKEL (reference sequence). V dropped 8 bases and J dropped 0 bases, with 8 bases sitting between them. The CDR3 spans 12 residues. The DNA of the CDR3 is TGTGCCAGCGGGCAGAGCTCCTACGAGCAGTACTTC. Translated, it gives CASGQSSYEQYF.

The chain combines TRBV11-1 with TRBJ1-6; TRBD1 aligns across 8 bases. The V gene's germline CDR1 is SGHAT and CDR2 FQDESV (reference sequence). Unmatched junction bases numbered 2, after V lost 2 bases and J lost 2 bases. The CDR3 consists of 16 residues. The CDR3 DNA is TGTGCCAGCAGCTTAACAGGGGGTCCCTATAATTCACCCCTCCACTTT. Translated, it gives CASSLTGGPYNSPLHF.

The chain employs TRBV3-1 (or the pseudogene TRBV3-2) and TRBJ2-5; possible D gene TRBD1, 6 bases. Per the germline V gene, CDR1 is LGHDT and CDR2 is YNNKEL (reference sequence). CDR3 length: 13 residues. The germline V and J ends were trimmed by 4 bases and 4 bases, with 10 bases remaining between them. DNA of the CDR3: TGTGCCAGCAGCCGAAACAGGGCAGAGACCCAGTACTTC. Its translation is CASSRNRAETQYF.

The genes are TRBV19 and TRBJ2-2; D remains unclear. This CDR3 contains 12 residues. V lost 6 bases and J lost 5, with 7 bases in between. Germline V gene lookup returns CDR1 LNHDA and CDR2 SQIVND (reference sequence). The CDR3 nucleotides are TGTGCCAGTAGCATACAGACCGGGGAGCTGTTTTTT. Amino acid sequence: CASSIQTGELFF.

CDR3 amino acids: CATGSIVNIQYF. The CDR3 DNA is TGTGCCACCGGGAGCATAGTAAACATTCAGTACTTC. This chain uses TRBV24-1 with TRBJ2-4; perhaps TRBD2 as D (5 bases). This CDR3 contains 12 residues. V was cut by 9 bases and J by 6 bases, with 11 bases left in between. From germline, CDR1 is KGHDR and CDR2 SFDVKD.